These T cell receptor beta chains were read from a single sample in a study of T-cell reconstitution after alpha-beta-depleted transplantation in children. TCRdb reprocessed the PCR reads with MiXCR, giving one entry per CDR3 protein. This table holds 95,000 to 120,000 distinct CDR3 sequences, almost 6.5% found once. This sample comprised PBMCs, mostly from graft donor cells, obtained 360 days after TCRalphabeta/CD19-depleted stem cell transplant. The receptors here all came from a male patient aged 2 to 9 who had a stem cell transplant for acute lymphoblastic leukemia, so the T cells may come from the graft donor. The CDR3 runs from the conserved cysteine through the conserved F or W. D genes are given only for firm matches. The size entry is marked missing in some rows and otherwise reads once, few, many or a size class.

J	size	V	D	CDR3	DNA
TRBJ1-6	many	TRBV9	.	CASSLGGGSPLHF	TGTGCCAGCAGCCTAGGGGGAGGTTCACCCCTCCACTTT
TRBJ1-2	many	TRBV7-2	.	CASSLCQGCYGYTF	TGTGCCAGCAGCTTATGTCAGGGGTGCTATGGCTACACCTTC
TRBJ2-5	many	TRBV7-9	.	CASSLDSGVGTQYF	TGTGCCAGCAGCTTAGACTCCGGGGTCGGGACCCAGTACTTC
TRBJ2-2	many	TRBV7-8	.	CASSSQGTMNTGELFF	TGTGCCAGCAGCTCCCAGGGGACCATGAACACCGGGGAGCTGTTTTTT
TRBJ2-3	many	TRBV28	.	CASSLNVGPPRDTQYF	TGTGCCAGCAGTTTAAATGTAGGGCCCCCACGCGATACGCAGTATTTT
TRBJ1-4	many	TRBV9	TRBD1	CASSTTGTENEKLFF	TGTGCCAGCAGCACCACCGGGACAGAAAATGAAAAACTGTTTTTT
TRBJ2-3	many	TRBV29-1	TRBD1	CSVGPGGPGTDTQYF	TGCAGCGTTGGACCAGGGGGCCCCGGCACAGATACGCAGTATTTT
TRBJ1-1	many	TRBV20-1	TRBD1	CSARDPTGGTEAFF	TGCAGTGCTAGAGATCCCACAGGGGGCACTGAAGCTTTCTTT
TRBJ2-7	many	TRBV5-1	TRBD1	CASSSQGADYEQYF	TGCGCCAGCAGCTCACAGGGGGCGGACTACGAGCAGTACTTC
TRBJ2-7	.	TRBV20-1	TRBD2	CSARGSGGAYEQYF	TGCAGTGCTAGAGGTAGCGGGGGGGCATACGAGCAGTACTTC
TRBJ2-7	many	TRBV25-1	.	CASSDLLGPLGNEQYF	TGTGCCAGCAGTGACTTGCTCGGGCCACTAGGCAACGAGCAGTACTTC
TRBJ2-5	.	TRBV27	TRBD1	CASSPTGGWETQYF	TGTGCCAGCAGTCCTACAGGGGGGTGGGAGACCCAGTACTTC
TRBJ1-6	.	TRBV27	.	CASSQQGYSPLHF	TGTGCCAGCAGCCAACAGGGCTATTCACCCCTCCACTTT
TRBJ2-1	few	TRBV20-1	.	CSARVGSSYNEQFF	TGCAGTGCTAGAGTCGGGAGCTCCTACAATGAGCAGTTCTTC
TRBJ2-3	.	TRBV7-9	TRBD1	CASKRQGRTDTQYF	TGTGCCAGCAAAAGACAGGGGCGCACAGATACGCAGTATTTT
TRBJ2-7	many	TRBV10-3	TRBD2	CAISGTSGRAYEQYF	TGTGCCATCAGTGGTACTAGCGGGAGAGCCTACGAGCAGTACTTC
TRBJ1-3	many	TRBV10-3	.	CAISSVGRMPGNTIYF	TGTGCCATCAGTTCCGTGGGCCGCATGCCCGGAAACACCATATATTTT
TRBJ1-5	many	TRBV19	.	CASKGGWQPQHF	TGTGCCAGTAAGGGGGGCTGGCAGCCCCAGCATTTT
TRBJ2-1	.	TRBV9	.	CASSPGSRSPVYNEQFF	TGTGCCAGCAGCCCAGGGAGCCGGTCCCCCGTCTACAATGAGCAGTTCTTC
TRBJ2-7	.	TRBV9	TRBD1	CASSSRQGGYEQYF	TGTGCCAGCAGCTCTAGACAGGGTGGGTACGAGCAGTACTTC
TRBJ2-1	many	TRBV5-1	.	CASSPTFISPSYNEQFF	TGCGCCAGCAGCCCAACTTTCATTTCCCCTTCCTACAATGAGCAGTTCTTC
TRBJ1-2	few	TRBV5-6	TRBD1	CASRKGQGARYGYTF	TGTGCCAGCAGAAAAGGACAGGGGGCGCGGTATGGCTACACCTTC
TRBJ1-2	many	TRBV4-1	TRBD1	CASSHLLKDRTYTF	TGCGCCAGCAGCCATTTACTAAAGGACAGGACCTACACCTTC
TRBJ2-7	few	TRBV4-3	.	CASSQGPWAYEQYF	TGCGCCAGCAGCCAAGGCCCATGGGCCTACGAGCAGTACTTC
TRBJ1-1	many	TRBV10-3	.	CAIKGGGNTEAFF	TGTGCCATAAAGGGGGGAGGGAACACTGAAGCTTTCTTT
TRBJ2-5	many	TRBV7-8	TRBD2	CASSLARRLAGEETQYF	TGTGCCAGCAGCTTAGCGAGGAGACTAGCGGGTGAAGAGACCCAGTACTTC
TRBJ2-1	.	TRBV27	.	CASSSIAVPYNEQFF	TGTGCCAGCAGTTCAATAGCGGTGCCTTACAATGAGCAGTTCTTC
TRBJ2-5	few	TRBV15	TRBD2	CATRTSRGSQETQYF	TGTGCCACCCGGACTAGCCGAGGAAGTCAAGAGACCCAGTACTTC
TRBJ2-7	many	TRBV7-2	.	CASSSRKIYEQYF	TGTGCCAGCAGCTCGAGAAAGATCTACGAGCAGTACTTC
TRBJ1-1	many	TRBV7-3	.	CASSPLRGQLTALNTEAFF	TGTGCCAGCAGCCCCCTCCGAGGACAGCTTACCGCCTTGAACACTGAAGCTTTCTTT
TRBJ2-2	many	TRBV4-3	.	CASSQAPGETVGELFF	TGCGCCAGCAGCCAAGCACCGGGGGAGACGGTCGGGGAGCTGTTTTTT
TRBJ2-2	few	TRBV10-1	TRBD2	CASSHLPSGGDTGELFF	TGCGCCAGCAGTCACCTCCCTAGCGGGGGGGACACCGGGGAGCTGTTTTTT
TRBJ2-3	many	TRBV4-2	.	CASSQDEQGTDTQYF	TGTGCCAGCAGCCAAGATGAGCAGGGAACAGATACGCAGTATTTT
TRBJ2-6	.	TRBV29-1	TRBD2	CSGRLAGDSGANVLTF	TGCAGCGGAAGACTAGCGGGCGACTCTGGGGCCAACGTCCTGACTTTC
TRBJ2-2	.	TRBV19	TRBD2	CASRLAGNTGELFF	TGTGCCTCCAGGCTAGCGGGGAACACCGGGGAGCTGTTTTTT
TRBJ2-6	many	TRBV29-1	.	CSVEGTSGANVLTF	TGCAGCGTTGAAGGGACCTCTGGGGCCAACGTCCTGACTTTC
TRBJ1-3	many	TRBV12-3/TRBV12-4	.	CASSPSQGGNTIYF	TGTGCCAGCAGTCCAAGCCAGGGAGGAAACACCATATATTTT
TRBJ2-1	many	TRBV4-3	TRBD2	CASSRGGLGLAKNEQFF	TGCGCCAGCAGCCGAGGCGGGTTGGGACTAGCGAAGAATGAGCAGTTCTTC
TRBJ1-1	.	TRBV10-3	TRBD1	CAINEGANTEAFF	TGTGCCATCAATGAGGGGGCGAACACTGAAGCTTTCTTT
TRBJ1-2	.	TRBV27	.	CASSFAGPYGYTF	TGTGCCAGCAGTTTCGCCGGGCCATATGGCTACACCTTC
TRBJ2-1	many	TRBV13	.	CASSKSGRGLHNEQFF	TGTGCCAGCAGCAAAAGCGGGCGGGGCCTACACAATGAGCAGTTCTTC
TRBJ2-7	few	TRBV7-7	.	CASILEGRAPYEQYF	TGTGCCAGCATTCTCGAGGGAAGGGCTCCCTACGAGCAGTACTTC
TRBJ1-1	.	TRBV6-5	.	CASSYSGWGTEAFF	TGTGCCAGCAGTTACTCAGGGTGGGGGACTGAAGCTTTCTTT
TRBJ2-1	many	TRBV5-1	.	CASSLDSFNEQFF	TGCGCCAGCAGCTTGGACAGTTTTAATGAGCAGTTCTTC
TRBJ2-7	many	TRBV20-1	.	CSALWVWRAESSYEQYF	TGCAGTGCCCTCTGGGTGTGGAGGGCAGAGAGCTCCTACGAGCAGTACTTC